The rows below give T cell receptor beta chains drawn from one sample of a study. TCRdb re-derived calls from the 5' RACE reads in MiXCR, one entry per CDR3 protein. The profile shows 55,000 to 80,000 distinct CDR3 sequences, under 25% of them singletons. The sequenced material came from memory CD4+ T cells sorted from a lymph node. The source of these receptors is a female donor with breast cancer. The CDR3 runs from the conserved cysteine through the conserved F or W. A D gene is named only where the DNA matches it firmly. Rows give clone size only sometimes, using once, few, many, or a class for an expanded clone.

CDR3 DNA: TGTGCCACCAGTCGGAACGACGGGGGCTGGGAGACCCAGTACTTC
CDR3 protein: CATSRNDGGWETQYF
D gene: -
clone size: few
J gene: TRBJ2-5
V gene: TRBV24-1

CDR3 DNA: TGTGCCAGCAGCCCGTCGGTCGGAGGCACTGAAGCTTTCTTT
CDR3 protein: CASSPSVGGTEAFF
D gene: -
clone size: -
J gene: TRBJ1-1
V gene: TRBV7-9

CDR3 DNA: TGCAGTACCGAGTCGGAGACCCAGTACTTC
CDR3 protein: CSTESETQYF
D gene: -
clone size: many
J gene: TRBJ2-5
V gene: TRBV20-1

CDR3 DNA: TGTGCCAGCAGCCCAAGGGGGCGTGAAGCTTTCTTT
CDR3 protein: CASSPRGREAFF
D gene: TRBD1
clone size: few
J gene: TRBJ1-1
V gene: TRBV7-6

CDR3 DNA: TGTGCCAGCAGCGGAGAGAAGACAGGGCATTCACCCCTCCACTTT
CDR3 protein: CASSGEKTGHSPLHF
D gene: TRBD1
clone size: many
J gene: TRBJ1-6
V gene: TRBV7-8

CDR3 DNA: TGTGCCAGCAGTTCACGGGACAGCTACGAGCAGTACTTC
CDR3 protein: CASSSRDSYEQYF
D gene: TRBD1
clone size: few
J gene: TRBJ2-7
V gene: TRBV6-5

CDR3 DNA: TGCAGTGCTAGGGAATCCTACGAGCAGTACTTC
CDR3 protein: CSARESYEQYF
D gene: -
clone size: few
J gene: TRBJ2-7
V gene: TRBV20-1

CDR3 DNA: TGTGCCAGCAGCGCCGGGATCCAATACGGGAACATTCAGTACTTC
CDR3 protein: CASSAGIQYGNIQYF
D gene: -
clone size: few
J gene: TRBJ2-4
V gene: TRBV9

CDR3 DNA: TGCAGTGCACTCAGGGGTAATTCACCCCTCCACTTT
CDR3 protein: CSALRGNSPLHF
D gene: -
clone size: few
J gene: TRBJ1-6
V gene: TRBV20-1

CDR3 DNA: TGTGCCAGCAGTTACTCGGGGACAGTTAATGAAAAACTGTTTTTT
CDR3 protein: CASSYSGTVNEKLFF
D gene: TRBD1
clone size: many
J gene: TRBJ1-4
V gene: TRBV6-5

CDR3 DNA: TGCGCCAGCAGCGGGACCACAGATACGCAGTATTTT
CDR3 protein: CASSGTTDTQYF
D gene: -
clone size: many
J gene: TRBJ2-3
V gene: TRBV5-1

CDR3 DNA: TGTGCCAGCAGCCACAGCCAAGGGGGGGGCCGGGGGCCCCAGCATTTT
CDR3 protein: CASSHSQGGGRGPQHF
D gene: -
clone size: few
J gene: TRBJ1-5
V gene: TRBV11-2

CDR3 DNA: TGCAGTGCCTCTAGGGGGTTTGGCAATCAGCCCCAGCATTTT
CDR3 protein: CSASRGFGNQPQHF
D gene: -
clone size: many
J gene: TRBJ1-5
V gene: TRBV20-1

CDR3 DNA: TGTGCCAGCAGCCAAGACACCTACGAGCAGTACTTC
CDR3 protein: CASSQDTYEQYF
D gene: -
clone size: many
J gene: TRBJ2-7
V gene: TRBV6-2/TRBV6-3

CDR3 DNA: TGTGCCAGCAGTTATCTCAACAACTACAACTATGGCTACACCTTC
CDR3 protein: CASSYLNNYNYGYTF
D gene: -
clone size: -
J gene: TRBJ1-2
V gene: TRBV6-2/TRBV6-3

CDR3 DNA: TGCGCCAGCAGCTTGAAGTTCACTCCGGAACAGGCCAAGAACGAGCAGTACTTC
CDR3 protein: CASSLKFTPEQAKNEQYF
D gene: -
clone size: few
J gene: TRBJ2-7
V gene: TRBV5-1

CDR3 DNA: TGCGCCAGCAGCCCTAGACAGGGGAGAGACACTGAAGCTTTCTTT
CDR3 protein: CASSPRQGRDTEAFF
D gene: TRBD1
clone size: many
J gene: TRBJ1-1
V gene: TRBV5-1

CDR3 DNA: TGTGCCAGCATTGTAGGGGGCAACAATCGTGAGCAGTTCTTC
CDR3 protein: CASIVGGNNREQFF
D gene: TRBD1
clone size: many
J gene: TRBJ2-1
V gene: TRBV28

CDR3 DNA: TGTGCCAGCACAGATTTTTATGGCTACACCTTC
CDR3 protein: CASTDFYGYTF
D gene: -
clone size: -
J gene: TRBJ1-2
V gene: TRBV6-2/TRBV6-3

CDR3 DNA: TGCGCCAGCAGGTTGGGGGAGGCCCGTGAAGCTTTCTTT
CDR3 protein: CASRLGEAREAFF
D gene: -
clone size: many
J gene: TRBJ1-1
V gene: TRBV5-1

CDR3 DNA: TGTGCCAGCAGCTTAATGGTGGGGGATACGCAGTATTTT
CDR3 protein: CASSLMVGDTQYF
D gene: -
clone size: -
J gene: TRBJ2-3
V gene: TRBV7-3

CDR3 DNA: TGTGCCAGCAGCTTAGCGGGGCTCTATAGCAATCAGCCCCAGCATTTT
CDR3 protein: CASSLAGLYSNQPQHF
D gene: -
clone size: -
J gene: TRBJ1-5
V gene: TRBV7-2

CDR3 DNA: TGTGCCAGCAGCTTAGCCGGCAGACTCACAGATACGCAGTATTTT
CDR3 protein: CASSLAGRLTDTQYF
D gene: -
clone size: -
J gene: TRBJ2-3
V gene: TRBV7-2